The 7 T cell receptor beta chains below were found in one sample sequenced in a study of T cell repertoires and HLA-DP antigens. Their antigens are not known. Only in-frame clones appear in the TCRdb table, and some are missing; sequencing was by immunoSEQ multiplex PCR. The table includes approximately 110,000 clones, 90% to 95% detected once. The specimen was CD4+ T cells from PBMCs. The source of these receptors is a woman younger than 30 in good health and CMV-seronegative.

J is TRBJ1-4 and V is TRBV11-2; D remains ambiguous. Germline lookup yields CDR1 SGHAT and CDR2 FQNNGV. V lost 1 base and J lost 5, with 11 bases in between. This CDR3 spans 15 amino acids. CDR3 in DNA: TGTGCCAGCAGCTTAGGCAAGGCGAAAAATGAAAAACTGTTTTTT. It translates to CASSLGKAKNEKLFF.

The J gene is TRBJ2-6, the V gene TRBV5-6; D ambiguous. The CDR3 length is 15 residues. Germline CDR1 SGHDT, CDR2 YYEEEE. Trimming pared 4 bases from V and 0 bases from J, leaving 8 bases between. The CDR3 DNA reads TGTGCCAGCAGCCCGGGTGGCTCTGGGGCCAACGTCCTGACTTTC. This translates into CASSPGGSGANVLTF.

This clone was seen just once. This rearrangement joins TRBV13 to TRBJ1-3; 9 positions agree with TRBD1. The CDR3 spans 16 residues. Germline trimming cut 5 bases from V and 0 bases from J; bases unmatched to any gene: 5. CDR1 PRHDT and CDR2 FYEKMQ come from the germline V gene (reference sequence). The DNA of the CDR3 is TGTGCCAGCAGCGTACAGGGGGCCCGCTCTGGAAACACCATATATTTT. Its translation is CASSVQGARSGNTIYF.

The chain couples TRBV19 to TRBJ2-3; the D gene is possibly TRBD1 (5 bases). CDR3 length equals 12 residues. Germline CDR1 LNHDA, CDR2 SQIVND (reference sequence). V lost 10 bases to trimming and J lost 5 bases, with 13 bases between them. The CDR3 DNA follows: TGTGCCACCCAGACCAGGGAAGATACGCAGTATTTT. It encodes CATQTREDTQYF.

The chain employs TRBV6-6 and TRBJ2-7, with D perhaps TRBD2 (6 bases). Germline CDR1 and CDR2: MNHNY and SVGAGI (reference sequence). Trimming removed 0 bases from V and 3 bases from J, with 9 bases in between. The CDR3 is 14 residues long. CDR3 residues: CASSYSRDFYEQYF. Here the CDR3 DNA reads TGTGCCAGCAGTTACTCGAGGGACTTCTACGAGCAGTACTTC.

This chain connects TRBV7-3 to TRBJ2-4, with 7 positions matching TRBD1. CDR1 and CDR2 (germline): SGHTA, FQGTGA. The CDR3 consists of 15 residues. The V gene end was trimmed by 3 bases and the J gene end by 7 bases; junction bases not matched to a gene: 9. The CDR3 DNA follows: TGTGCCAGCAGCTTTAGGACAGGCCCACGGAACATTCAGTACTTC. Its translation is CASSFRTGPRNIQYF. The entire variable domain, with the rest obtained from reference TRBV7-3 and TRBJ2-4, is as follows: GAGVSQTPSNKVTEKGKYVELRCDPISGHTALYWYRQSLGQGPEFLIYFQGTGAADDSGLPNDRFFAVRPEGSVSTLKIQRTERGDSAVYLCASSFRTGPRNIQYFGAGTRLSVL.

This rearrangement joins TRBV28 to TRBJ2-7; TRBD1 agrees at 10 bases. With V trimmed by 1 base and J by 8 bases, 14 bases remained unmatched. Germline V gene data show CDR1 as MDHEN and CDR2 as SYDVKM. The CDR3 runs 17 residues. CDR3 sequence: CASSLFGPGTGVGKQYF. In nucleotides, the CDR3 is TGTGCCAGCAGTTTATTTGGCCCCGGGACAGGGGTGGGAAAGCAGTACTTC.